This entry concerns a single TCR beta chain. The data were obtained in a study of technical replicates of blood from a few donors. The germline V gene has CDR1 SGHNT and CDR2 YYREEE (reference sequence). Trimming cost V 4 bases and J 0 bases; bases outside gene matches: 6. This CDR3 is built from 16 residues. Sequencing was performed with immunoSEQ multiplex PCR; in TCRdb, only in-frame clones are kept and a portion is missing. The sample shows about 72,000 clones, roughly 95% of them seen only once. The V call is TRBV5-4, the J call TRBJ1-2; 10 nucleotides line up with TRBD1. The clonotype was recovered from a human donor in good health. Sequencing was carried out using T cells isolated from PBMCs. The CDR3 reads CASSRTGTGANYGYTF. In DNA form, the CDR3 reads TGTGCCAGCAGCCGTACCGGGACAGGGGCTAACTATGGCTACACCTTC.